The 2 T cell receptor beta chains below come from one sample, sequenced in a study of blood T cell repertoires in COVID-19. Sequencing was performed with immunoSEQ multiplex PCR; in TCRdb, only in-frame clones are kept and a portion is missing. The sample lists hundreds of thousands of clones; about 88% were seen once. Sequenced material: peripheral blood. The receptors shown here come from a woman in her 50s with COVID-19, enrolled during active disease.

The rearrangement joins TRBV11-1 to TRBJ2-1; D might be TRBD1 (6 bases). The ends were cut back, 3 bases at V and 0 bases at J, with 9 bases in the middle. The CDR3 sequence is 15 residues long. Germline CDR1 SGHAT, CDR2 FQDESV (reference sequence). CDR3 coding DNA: TGTGCCAGCAGCTTCAGGGGCTTCTCCTACAATGAGCAGTTCTTC. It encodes CASSFRGFSYNEQFF.

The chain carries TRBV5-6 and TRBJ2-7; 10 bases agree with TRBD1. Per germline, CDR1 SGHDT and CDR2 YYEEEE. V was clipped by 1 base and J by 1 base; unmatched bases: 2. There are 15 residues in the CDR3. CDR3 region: CASSLSGQGSYEQYF. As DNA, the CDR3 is TGTGCCAGCAGCTTGTCGGGACAGGGGTCCTACGAGCAGTACTTC.